This TCR beta chain is from a study of blood T cell repertoires in COVID-19. At the level of the study: Samples came from the United States, Italy and Spain, spanning acute and convalescent COVID-19. The cDNA or gDNA used as material had been derived from T cells, B-cell-depleted T cells, or PBMCs.

The CDR3 covers 12 residues. V lost 7 bases and J lost 7, with 13 bases in between. Under the authors' procedure: Amplification with reference gene primers provided the estimates of nucleated cell counts. Method: immunoSEQ multiplex PCR; TCRdb's copy keeps in-frame clones and lacks some. That table furnishes V, J and clone size, whereas the DNA furnished D and trimming. The table includes about 15,000 clones, 92% detected once. Input material: peripheral blood. The origin of this receptor is a human donor with active COVID-19. The donor label of this sample is uncertain. The chain couples TRBV12-3 or TRBV12-4 to TRBJ1-1; the D gene is possibly TRBD1 (6 bases). The chain's CDR3 is CASTTGGVEAFF. CDR3 nucleotides: TGTGCCAGCACAACGGGGGGCGTTGAAGCTTTCTTT.